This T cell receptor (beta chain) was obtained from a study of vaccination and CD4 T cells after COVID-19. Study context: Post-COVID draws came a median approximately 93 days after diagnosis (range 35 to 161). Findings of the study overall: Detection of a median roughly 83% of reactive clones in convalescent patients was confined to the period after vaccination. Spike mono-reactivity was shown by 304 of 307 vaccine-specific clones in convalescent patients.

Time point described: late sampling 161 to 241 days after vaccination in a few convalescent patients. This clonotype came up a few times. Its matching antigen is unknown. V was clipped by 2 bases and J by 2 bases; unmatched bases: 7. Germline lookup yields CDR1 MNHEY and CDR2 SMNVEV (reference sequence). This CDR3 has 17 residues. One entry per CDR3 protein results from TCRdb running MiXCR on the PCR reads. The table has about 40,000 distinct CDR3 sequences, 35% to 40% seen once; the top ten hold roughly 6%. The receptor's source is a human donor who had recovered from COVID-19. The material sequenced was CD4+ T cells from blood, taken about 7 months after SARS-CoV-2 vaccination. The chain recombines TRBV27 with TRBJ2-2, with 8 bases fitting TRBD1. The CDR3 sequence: CASSLRPQGANTGELFF. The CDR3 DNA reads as TGTGCCAGCAGTTTACGCCCCCAGGGGGCCAACACCGGGGAGCTGTTTTTT.